This T cell receptor (beta chain) was sequenced for a study of T cell responses to AZD1222 COVID-19 vaccine. Findings of the study overall: In all cases, repertoires were sampled only after the peak T cell response. Baseline serostatus was positive in only a handful of AZD1222 recipients. Rises in breadth and depth of Spike-specific TCRs came after two AZD1222 doses. With dominance at 160-218 and 743-854, vaccine-associated CD4 TCRs spanned spike.

The method was immunoSEQ multiplex PCR; TCRdb's version includes in-frame clones alone and lacks a portion of them. The table lists about 200,000 clones, around 93% of them singletons, with roughly 0.99% in the top ten. In the case of this clone: Its antigen is as yet unknown.

Germline loops: CDR1 MDHEN, CDR2 SYDVKM. Between the trimmed V and J ends, which lost 5 bases and 4 bases, there was a span of 15 bases. This CDR3 spans 15 amino acids. The clonotype originates from an adult in good health. The sequences come from peripheral blood, collected on day 0 of MenACWY control vaccination. This chain links TRBV28 with TRBJ1-5; perhaps TRBD1 as D (5 bases). The CDR3 DNA reads TGTGCCAGCAGTGGAGGCGGGGCCAGGAATCAGCCCCAGCATTTT. It specifies CASSGGGARNQPQHF.